The entry below gives a single T cell receptor (beta chain) sequence along with its context. The record originates from a study of neoadjuvant anti-PD-1 for oral cavity cancer. Per germline, CDR1 KGHSH and CDR2 LQKENI. Trimming removed 4 bases from V and 0 bases from J; junction bases left unmatched: 3. The CDR3 is 15 amino acids. The time point: after neoadjuvant nivolumab, at surgical resection. The patients had HPV-negative, locally advanced oral cavity squamous cell carcinoma. Blood cells were analyzed directly, without culture or expansion. Sequencing was performed with immunoSEQ multiplex PCR; in TCRdb, only in-frame clones are kept and a portion is missing. The sample has about 13,000 clones; around 70% are singletons.

Material: PBMCs, obtained after nivolumab (anti-PD-1) treatment. The gene calls are TRBV18 and TRBJ1-5, with 7 bases lining up with TRBD1. The sequence came from a person aged 40-85 years with oral cavity squamous cell carcinoma. CDR3 sequence reads: CASSLDRVSNQPQHF. The CDR3 bases are TGTGCCAGCTCACTTGACAGGGTTAGCAATCAGCCCCAGCATTTT.